This T cell receptor beta chain was found in a study of Ad26.COV2.S vaccination and SARS-CoV-2 variants. Study-wide results and limits: It was reported that spike-specific CD8+ and CD4+ T cell responses were substantially broad after vaccination. Non-spike TCR breadth was similar in vaccine and placebo recipients.

With respect to this clone: Its target is unknown.

Treatment given: around 19 received Ad26.COV2.S at low or high dose, single or two shots; 5 received placebo; per-sample allocation not given. Collection of samples fell on day 63 after the first vaccine or placebo injection. This CDR3 has 14 amino acids. V dropped 5 bases and J dropped 4 bases, with 12 bases sitting between them. Germline values: CDR1 SNHLY, CDR2 FYNNEI. Data came from immunoSEQ multiplex PCR; TCRdb stores just in-frame clones and leaves some out. The repertoire includes 350,000 to 450,000 clones, roughly 90% of them detected once, and roughly 1.7% sits in the top ten. The receptor comes from a person between 18 and 65 years old who received the Ad26.COV2.S COVID-19 vaccine or a placebo. This chain connects TRBV2 to TRBJ2-1; possibly TRBD1 or TRBD2 for D (5 bases each). The sample consisted of peripheral blood, taken in a trial of Ad26.COV2.S vaccine versus placebo. The CDR3 nucleotides read TGTGCCAGCAGTACCGGGACCTTTTACAATGAGCAGTTCTTC. This sequence encodes CASSTGTFYNEQFF.